The entry below gives a single TCR beta chain sequence along with its context. The method was immunoSEQ multiplex PCR; TCRdb's version includes in-frame clones alone and lacks a portion of them. The sample has 400,000 to 500,000 clones, 88% seen once. Those enrolled, adults aged roughly 18 to 95 years, came from 25 or so US areas. Grouping used clinical history reported by participants in a survey and questionnaire. Donors in Cohort 3 who had recovered were those with two negative PCRs, healthcare professional clearance, or resolution of their symptoms. The record originates from a study of blood T cell repertoires in COVID-19. Overall study context: Some COVID-19 samples were acute and others convalescent; all came from the United States, Italy and Spain.

This CDR3 spans 14 amino acids. The germline gives CDR1 SGHVS, CDR2 FQNEAQ. V was clipped by 8 bases and J by 5 bases, with 15 bases between them. This rearrangement joins TRBV7-8 to TRBJ2-2; possibly TRBD2 for D (5 bases). The sequenced material came from PBMCs or T cells enriched from blood (not recorded which). The clonotype comes from a middle-aged woman who had recovered from COVID-19. The CDR3 DNA is TGTGCCAGCGGACCCTTTACGGGAACCGGGGAGCTGTTTTTT. Encoded protein: CASGPFTGTGELFF.